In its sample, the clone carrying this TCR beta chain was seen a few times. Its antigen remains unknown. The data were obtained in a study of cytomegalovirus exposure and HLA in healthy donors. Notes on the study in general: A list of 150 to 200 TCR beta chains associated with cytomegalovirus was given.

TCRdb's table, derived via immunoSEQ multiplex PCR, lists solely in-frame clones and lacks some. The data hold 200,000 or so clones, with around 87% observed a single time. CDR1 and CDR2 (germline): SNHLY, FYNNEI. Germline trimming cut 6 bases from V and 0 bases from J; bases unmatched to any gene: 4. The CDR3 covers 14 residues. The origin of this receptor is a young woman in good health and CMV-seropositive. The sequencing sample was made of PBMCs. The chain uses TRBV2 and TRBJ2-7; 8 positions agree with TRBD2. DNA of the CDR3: TGTGCCAGCAGCTCCAGCGGGAGCTCCTACGAGCAGTACTTC. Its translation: CASSSSGSSYEQYF.